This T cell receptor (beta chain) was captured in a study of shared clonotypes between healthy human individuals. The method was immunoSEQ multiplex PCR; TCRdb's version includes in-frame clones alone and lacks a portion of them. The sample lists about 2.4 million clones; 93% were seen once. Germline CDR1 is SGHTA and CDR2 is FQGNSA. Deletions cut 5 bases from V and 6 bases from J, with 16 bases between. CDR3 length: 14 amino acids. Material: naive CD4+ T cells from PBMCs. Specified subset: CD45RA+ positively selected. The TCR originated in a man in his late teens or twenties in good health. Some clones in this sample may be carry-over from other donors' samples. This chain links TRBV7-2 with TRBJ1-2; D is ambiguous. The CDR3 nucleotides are TGTGCCAGCAGCCTCGCCATCACCGACAATGGCTACACCTTC. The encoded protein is CASSLAITDNGYTF.